These T cell receptor beta chains were read from a single sample in a study of blood T cell repertoires in COVID-19. Here immunoSEQ multiplex PCR was the method, and the copy in TCRdb shows in-frame clones only, minus some. This table has approximately 140,000 clones, approximately 87% appearing once. The sample comprised PBMCs or T cells enriched from blood (not recorded which). These receptors all stem from a man aged 50-59 years in a cohort exposed to, infected with or recovered from COVID-19 (not recorded which). CDR3s include the opening cysteine and the closing phenylalanine or tryptophan. Each record gives: V gene, J gene, clone size, D gene, CDR3 protein, CDR3 DNA. A D gene is named only where the DNA matches it firmly. The size field is filled for only some rows; it gives once, few, many or a size class.

>TRBV9|TRBJ2-5|.|.
CASSVATRGGQETQYF
TGTGCCAGCAGCGTAGCTACGAGGGGGGGGCAGGAGACCCAGTACTTC
>TRBV23-1|TRBJ2-7|.|.
CASSHVYGLTYEQYF
TGCGCCAGCAGTCATGTTTATGGGCTAACCTACGAGCAGTACTTC
>TRBV28|TRBJ2-7|.|TRBD2
CASSLPQVGLAGVRSDEQYF
TGTGCCAGCAGTTTACCGCAGGTCGGACTAGCGGGAGTACGGTCAGACGAGCAGTACTTC
>TRBV13|TRBJ1-5|.|.
CASSLGGGRQPQHF
TGTGCCAGCAGCTTAGGGGGAGGGCGTCAGCCCCAGCATTTT
>TRBV3-1/TRBV3-2|TRBJ1-5|.|.
CASSPQTGSNQPQHF
TGTGCCAGCAGCCCTCAGACGGGGAGCAATCAGCCCCAGCATTTT
>TRBV2|TRBJ1-6|few|.
CASSEERVDYNSPLHF
TGTGCCAGCAGTGAAGAGCGGGTCGACTATAATTCACCCCTCCACTTT
>TRBV3-1/TRBV3-2|TRBJ2-7|few|TRBD2
CASSQVVGLAGGLWTTDEQYF
TGTGCCAGCAGCCAAGTAGTCGGACTAGCGGGAGGACTATGGACCACGGACGAGCAGTACTTC
>TRBV7-8|TRBJ1-3|.|TRBD1
CASSFSGTGVGNTIYF
TGTGCCAGCAGCTTCTCCGGGACAGGGGTCGGAAACACCATATATTTT
>TRBV5-1|TRBJ1-1|.|TRBD1
CASSTGQPNTEAFF
TGCGCCAGCAGCACGGGACAGCCGAACACTGAAGCTTTCTTT
>TRBV7-9|TRBJ2-7|.|.
CASSSDGVYEQYF
TGTGCCAGCAGCTCGGACGGGGTTTACGAGCAGTACTTC
>TRBV7-9|TRBJ1-5|.|TRBD1
CASSSGQGDQPQHF
TGTGCCAGCAGCTCGGGACAGGGGGATCAGCCCCAGCATTTT
>TRBV9|TRBJ2-1|.|TRBD2
CASSVAGGTYNEQFF
TGTGCCAGCAGCGTAGCGGGGGGTACTTACAATGAGCAGTTCTTC
>TRBV4-2|TRBJ2-7|.|.
CASSPVGGPYEQYF
TGTGCCAGCAGCCCAGTCGGGGGTCCTTACGAGCAGTACTTC
>TRBV27|TRBJ1-2|.|TRBD1
CASSSRTGNYGYTF
TGTGCCAGCAGTTCCCGGACAGGAAACTATGGCTACACCTTC
>TRBV3-1/TRBV3-2|TRBJ1-3|few|.
CASSQDFPGWGNTIYF
TGTGCCAGCAGCCAAGATTTTCCAGGCTGGGGAAACACCATATATTTT
>TRBV7-2|TRBJ2-7|.|.
CASSPGDIDEQYF
TGTGCCAGCAGCCCTGGGGACATCGACGAGCAGTACTTC
>TRBV5-8|TRBJ2-2|.|.
CASSLGVNTGELFF
TGTGCCAGCAGCTTGGGAGTGAACACCGGGGAGCTGTTTTTT
>TRBV5-1|TRBJ2-5|.|.
CASSRQETQYF
TGCGCCAGCAGTCGCCAAGAGACCCAGTACTTC
>TRBV30|TRBJ2-3|.|.
CAWSFGSGNTDTQYF
TGTGCCTGGAGTTTTGGTAGCGGTAACACAGATACGCAGTATTTT
>TRBV28|TRBJ2-7|.|.
CASISIGLSEQYF
TGTGCCAGCATAAGCATTGGGCTCTCGGAGCAGTACTTC
>TRBV27|TRBJ2-7|.|TRBD1
CASSLRPAGQGTYEQYF
TGTGCCAGCAGTTTAAGGCCGGCGGGACAGGGTACGTACGAGCAGTACTTC
>TRBV12-3/TRBV12-4|TRBJ1-2|.|.
CASSLGGGYGYTF
TGTGCCAGCAGTTTAGGAGGAGGCTATGGCTACACCTTC
>TRBV27|TRBJ1-5|.|.
CASSTTPGGSPSSNQPQHF
TGTGCCAGCAGCACTACCCCGGGGGGTTCTCCTAGTAGCAATCAGCCCCAGCATTTT
>TRBV24-1|TRBJ2-7|few|TRBD1
CATSDPGTDSYEQYF
TGTGCCACCAGTGATCCCGGGACAGATTCCTACGAGCAGTACTTC
>TRBV7-2|TRBJ1-5|.|TRBD1
CASSLSQGSNQPQHF
TGTGCCAGCAGCTTGTCACAGGGGAGCAATCAGCCCCAGCATTTT
>TRBV13|TRBJ2-5|.|TRBD1
CASSFNPQGAGETQYF
TGTGCCAGCAGCTTCAACCCACAGGGGGCAGGGGAGACCCAGTACTTC
>TRBV5-4|TRBJ2-3|.|.
CASSFQGSTDTQYF
TGTGCCAGCAGCTTCCAGGGAAGCACAGATACGCAGTATTTT
>TRBV7-2|TRBJ1-2|.|.
CASSLVFTGVGYTF
TGTGCCAGCAGCTTAGTATTTACGGGGGTTGGCTACACCTTC
>TRBV19|TRBJ2-7|.|.
CASSIDSGSHYEQYF
TGTGCCAGTAGTATAGATTCGGGGTCACACTACGAGCAGTACTTC
>TRBV7-2|TRBJ2-7|.|TRBD1
CASSLVDRGNYEQYF
TGTGCCAGCAGCTTAGTGGACAGGGGGAACTACGAGCAGTACTTC
>TRBV28|TRBJ1-1|once|.
CASSPGQLNTEAFF
TGTGCCAGCAGTCCTGGACAGTTAAACACTGAAGCTTTCTTT
>TRBV9|TRBJ2-3|few|TRBD2
CASSVGSGASDTQYF
TGTGCCAGCAGCGTAGGTAGCGGGGCCTCAGATACGCAGTATTTT
>TRBV7-9|TRBJ2-5|.|TRBD1
CASSLGQGAGETQYF
TGTGCCAGCAGCTTAGGGCAGGGGGCAGGAGAGACCCAGTACTTC
>TRBV18|TRBJ2-5|.|.
CASSQTGIGETQYF
TGTGCCAGCTCACAGACAGGTATTGGGGAGACCCAGTACTTC
>TRBV18|TRBJ2-1|.|.
CASSTGDGWNEQFF
TGTGCCAGCTCGACGGGAGACGGTTGGAATGAGCAGTTCTTC
>TRBV9|TRBJ2-3|once|.
CASSVDFTDTQYF
TGTGCCAGCAGCGTAGACTTCACAGATACGCAGTATTTT
>TRBV29-1|TRBJ1-1|.|TRBD1
CSTYTGGNTEAFF
TGCAGCACCTATACAGGGGGAAACACTGAAGCTTTCTTT
>TRBV10-3|TRBJ1-2|.|.
CAISAGEKNYGYTF
TGTGCCATCAGTGCGGGGGAAAAAAACTATGGCTACACCTTC
>TRBV15|TRBJ1-3|.|.
CATSREQYSGNTIYF
TGTGCCACCAGCAGAGAACAGTACTCTGGAAACACCATATATTTT
>TRBV28|TRBJ1-3|once|TRBD1
CATTGVGNTIYF
TGTGCCACGACAGGGGTTGGGAACACCATATATTTT
>TRBV6-2/TRBV6-3|TRBJ2-2|.|TRBD2
CASSYFPSGISGELFF
TGTGCCAGCAGTTACTTTCCTAGCGGGATATCCGGGGAGCTGTTTTTT
>TRBV4-1|TRBJ2-2|few|.
CASSLGPGANTGELFF
TGCGCCAGCAGCCTCGGCCCGGGGGCGAACACCGGGGAGCTGTTTTTT
>TRBV11-2|TRBJ1-2|.|.
CASSFGGGDGYTF
TGTGCCAGCAGCTTCGGCGGGGGGGATGGCTACACCTTC
>TRBV18|TRBJ2-2|few|TRBD1
CASSPGQANTGELFF
TGTGCCAGCTCACCTGGACAGGCGAACACCGGGGAGCTGTTTTTT
>TRBV7-9|TRBJ1-2|.|TRBD1
CASSFGDSNYGYTF
TGTGCCAGCAGCTTTGGGGACAGTAACTATGGCTACACCTTC
>TRBV18|TRBJ1-2|.|TRBD1
CASSPVTGAEGYGYTF
TGTGCCAGCTCACCTGTGACAGGGGCCGAGGGGTATGGCTACACCTTC
>TRBV2|TRBJ2-1|.|.
CASSESWSSYNEQFF
TGTGCCAGCAGTGAATCGTGGAGCTCCTACAATGAGCAGTTCTTC
>TRBV7-2|TRBJ2-7|.|.
CASSAQTYEQYF
TGTGCCAGCAGCGCCCAGACCTACGAGCAGTACTTC
>TRBV15|TRBJ2-3|.|.
CATSVEDTQYF
TGTGCCACCAGCGTCGAGGATACGCAGTATTTT
>TRBV9|TRBJ2-3|.|.
CASSVAEGFTDTQYF
TGTGCCAGCAGCGTAGCAGAGGGATTCACAGATACGCAGTATTTT
>TRBV12-3/TRBV12-4|TRBJ2-2|.|.
CASSFGGTGELFF
TGTGCCAGCAGTTTTGGAGGGACTGGGGAGCTGTTTTTT
>TRBV14|TRBJ2-1|.|.
CASSHTGSVYNEQFF
TGTGCCAGCAGCCATACGGGGTCAGTCTACAATGAGCAGTTCTTC
>TRBV28|TRBJ2-7|.|.
CASSLHRAREQYF
TGTGCCAGCAGTTTGCACAGGGCCCGCGAGCAGTACTTC